Below, 18 T cell receptor beta chains from the same sample are listed, as sequenced in a study of cytomegalovirus exposure and HLA in healthy donors. PCR was performed using 60 Vbeta and 13 Jbeta primers. The table came from immunoSEQ multiplex PCR; TCRdb's copy has only in-frame clones and leaves some out. The sample consists of 90,000 to 150,000 clones, around 77% of them appearing once. The sequenced sample consisted of PBMCs. Receptor source: a human donor in good health.

Turning to this clone: The junction departs from germline at one end; a sequencing error may be responsible. The chain has TRBV28 and TRBJ1-5, with D uncertain. Germline CDR1 and CDR2: MDHEN and SYDVKM. The CDR3 is 13 amino acids. CDR3 residues: CASSSGSIQPQHF. CDR3 nucleotide sequence: TGTGCCAGCAGTTCTGGGAGCATTCAGCCCCAGCATTTT.

V gene TRBV5-6 combines with J gene TRBJ2-3, with D possibly TRBD2 on 6 matching bases. The CDR3 totals 15 residues. Germline values: CDR1 SGHDT, CDR2 YYEEEE. The ends were cut back, 4 bases at V and 0 bases at J, with 12 bases in the middle. DNA for the CDR3: TGTGCCAGCAGCCCGGGGGTGGGGAGCACAGATACGCAGTATTTT. Amino acids: CASSPGVGSTDTQYF.

This chain links TRBV10-3 with TRBJ1-2; D call uncertain. Trimming cost V 7 bases and J 3 bases, with 9 bases left between them. The CDR3 contains 12 residues. Germline assignment: CDR1 ENHRY and CDR2 SYGVKD. In DNA, the CDR3 is TGTGCCATCAAAGCGGCAGACTATGGCTACACCTTC. Translation: CAIKAADYGYTF.

The V call is TRBV28, the J call TRBJ1-1; D may be TRBD1 (6 bases). Germline values: CDR1 MDHEN, CDR2 SYDVKM. The CDR3 length is 15 residues. V gave up 1 base and J gave up 1 base, with 10 bases separating them. CDR3 amino acids: CASSLLVGGNTEAFF. The CDR3 nucleotides read TGTGCCAGCAGTTTATTGGTAGGGGGGAACACTGAAGCTTTCTTT.

The chain joins TRBV6-1 to TRBJ2-1; 7 nucleotides line up with TRBD2. After removal of 6 bases from V and 6 bases from J, the junction contained 11 bases not matched to a gene. The germline V gene encodes CDR1 MNHNS and CDR2 SASEGT. This CDR3 contains 15 residues. The CDR3 spells CASRVTSSFGNEQFF. The CDR3 DNA sequence: TGTGCCAGCAGAGTGACTAGCTCTTTCGGCAATGAGCAGTTCTTC.

V usage is TRBV6-5 and J usage is TRBJ1-4; D is unclear. The CDR3 contains 14 residues. Germline CDR1 reads MNHEY; CDR2 reads SVGAGI. V was clipped by 5 bases and J by 6 bases, with 13 bases between them. This CDR3 reads CASSAQRADEKLFF. The CDR3 region has the DNA TGTGCCAGCAGTGCCCAGCGGGCGGATGAAAAACTGTTTTTT.

The rearrangement uses TRBV25-1 and TRBJ2-7, with 7 bases lining up with TRBD1. Per the germline V gene, CDR1 is MGHDK and CDR2 is SYGVNS. The length of the CDR3 is 15 residues. J gave up 7 bases and V 0 bases, and 9 bases lay outside the gene matches. The CDR3 is CASSEYKGAPGEQYF. The CDR3 DNA is TGTGCCAGCAGTGAATACAAGGGGGCGCCGGGGGAGCAGTACTTC.

The chain is built from TRBV6-5 and TRBJ1-6; D may be TRBD1 (5 bases). The CDR3 is 16 amino acids. The V gene lost 0 bases and the J gene lost 7 bases, with 13 bases spanning the gap. The germline V gene has CDR1 MNHEY and CDR2 SVGAGI. The CDR3 DNA reads TGTGCCAGCAGTTACTCCCGCGCAGGGAGGAATTCACCCCTCCACTTT. Protein product: CASSYSRAGRNSPLHF.

V gene TRBV2 combines with J gene TRBJ1-5, with 7 bases aligning to TRBD1. After removal of 4 bases from V and 2 bases from J, the junction contained 8 bases not matched to a gene. The germline gives CDR1 SNHLY, CDR2 FYNNEI. The CDR3 has 16 amino acids. CDR3 region: CASSAEQGGGNQPQHF. Written as DNA, the CDR3 is TGTGCCAGCAGTGCCGAACAAGGGGGCGGCAATCAGCCCCAGCATTTT.

The chain uses TRBV5-1 and TRBJ1-1; no clear D gene. V was pared by 2 bases and J by 3 bases, with 11 bases between. CDR1 and CDR2 from the germline V gene are SGHRS and YFSETQ. This CDR3 has 14 amino acids. The CDR3 protein is CASSFTGFDTEAFF. The CDR3 bases are TGCGCCAGCAGCTTCACGGGGTTTGACACTGAAGCTTTCTTT. Together with reference TRBV5-1 and TRBJ1-1, the CDR3 gives the full variable domain: KAGVTQTPRYLIKTRGQQVTLSCSPISGHRSVSWYQQTPGQGLQFLFEYFSETQRNKGNFPGRFSGRQFSNSRSEMNVSTLELGDSALYLCASSFTGFDTEAFFGQGTRLTVV.

The rearrangement joins TRBV6-6 to TRBJ2-7; 9 bases match TRBD1. The CDR3 runs 14 residues. CDR1 is MNHNY and CDR2 is SVGAGI in the germline V gene (reference sequence). With 4 bases clipped from V and 5 bases from J, the junction kept 6 bases outside the gene matches. The CDR3 DNA reads as TGTGCCAGCAGTTTCTCGGGACAGGGTGACGAGCAGTACTTC. It yields the protein CASSFSGQGDEQYF.

CDR3 DNA: TGCGCCAGCAGCCCGCGACAGGGGGCAGGGGACACTGAAGCTTTCTTT. Protein sequence: CASSPRQGAGDTEAFF. The chain uses TRBV5-1 and TRBJ1-1; 10 bases agree with TRBD1. CDR1 SGHRS and CDR2 YFSETQ come from the germline V gene. The CDR3 is 16 residues long. Losses at the gene ends were 4 bases for V and 3 bases for J; bases not matched to a gene: 9.

V gene TRBV5-1 combines with J gene TRBJ1-4; 7 bases agree with TRBD1. The CDR3 length is 15 residues. Per the germline V gene, CDR1 is SGHRS and CDR2 is YFSETQ. The J segment lost 8 bases and the V segment lost 0 bases, leaving 7 bases of the junction unmatched. CDR3 DNA: TGCGCCAGCAGCTTGGACCGGACAGGAGGAGAAAAACTGTTTTTT. This encodes CASSLDRTGGEKLFF.

This chain uses TRBV7-8 with TRBJ2-1, with D unresolved. V lost 0 bases, J lost 8 bases, and 8 bases lay in between. CDR3 length equals 13 residues. The germline V gene encodes CDR1 SGHVS and CDR2 FQNEAQ. The CDR3 nucleotides are TGTGCCAGCAGCTTAGCTCAGCGCTATGAGCAGTTCTTC. Its translation is CASSLAQRYEQFF.

The chain uses TRBV18 and TRBJ2-7; a possible D gene is TRBD1 (5 bases). V was clipped by 4 bases and J by 1 base, with 5 bases between them. The germline gives CDR1 KGHSH, CDR2 LQKENI. The CDR3 has 12 residues. The CDR3, as DNA: TGTGCCAGCTCACGACAGTCCTACGAGCAGTACTTC. Translating it yields CASSRQSYEQYF.

This clone occurred once. Likely a read error: the CDR3 ends without its conserved phenylalanine or tryptophan. No DNA is shown, since the ends of the CDR3 on it are uncertain; the CDR3 is the one TCRdb lists. The chain has TRBV21-1 and TRBJ2-7; the table names TRBD1, a call not compared with the DNA. TRBV21-1 is given as a pseudogene. The CDR3 adds up to 12 amino acids, both ends counted. The CDR3 here is CASSKDGREGAG.

This clone showed up just a few times. The chain joins TRBV5-1 to TRBJ2-2, with TRBD2 matching over 10 bases. This CDR3 is built from 17 residues. V lost 0 bases and J lost 7; bases outside the gene matches: 9. Germline CDR1 SGHRS, CDR2 YFSETQ. The CDR3 DNA reads as TGCGCCAGCAGCTTGGTTACTCTAGCGGGAGTGTTCGGGGAGCTGTTTTTT. This gives the protein CASSLVTLAGVFGELFF.

The V call is TRBV2, the J call TRBJ2-5; tentatively, D is TRBD2 (5 bases). Trimming removed 0 bases from V and 9 bases from J, with 11 bases in between. Per the germline V gene, CDR1 is SNHLY and CDR2 is FYNNEI. The length of the CDR3 is 13 residues. CDR3 nucleotides: TGTGCCAGCAGTGAAGCGAGGGCCGGGGCCCAGTACTTC. This translates into CASSEARAGAQYF. Filled out from reference TRBV2 and TRBJ2-5, the complete variable domain reads EPEVTQTPSHQVTQMGQEVILRCVPISNHLYFYWYRQILGQKVEFLVSFYNNEISEKSEIFDDQFSVERPDGSNFTLKIRSTKLEDSAMYFCASSEARAGAQYFGPGTRLLVL.